This T cell receptor (beta chain) came from a study of blood T cell repertoires in COVID-19. Overall study context: Nucleic acid was either cDNA or gDNA, and it came from T cells, B-cell-depleted T cells, or PBMCs.

Libraries were prepared by immunoSEQ multiplex PCR; TCRdb keeps only in-frame clonotypes and omits some of them. The sample yields around 300,000 clones, about 86% seen once. CDR3 size: 14 residues. Germline V gene lookup returns CDR1 MNHEY and CDR2 SVGAGI. Losses at the gene ends were 7 bases for V and 4 bases for J; bases not matched to a gene: 6. Source material: peripheral blood. V usage is TRBV6-5 and J usage is TRBJ2-5, with 10 bases aligning to TRBD1. This TCR was recovered from an older woman with COVID-19, enrolled during active disease. CDR3 nucleotides: TGTGCCAGCATCCGGGACAGGGGTGGAGAGACCCAGTACTTC. This encodes CASIRDRGGETQYF.